Following are 3 T cell receptor beta chains from one sample sequenced in a study of T cell responses to AZD1222 COVID-19 vaccine. Produced via immunoSEQ multiplex PCR; TCRdb's table is partial and in-frame only. The sample carries 100,000 to 150,000 clones, 80% to 90% recorded once. The sequencing here drew on peripheral blood, taken on day 0 of MenACWY control vaccination. The source is an adult in good health.

This chain links TRBV6-2 or TRBV6-3 with TRBJ1-2; TRBD1 agrees at 9 bases. The V gene end was trimmed by 0 bases and the J gene end by 6 bases; junction bases not matched to a gene: 5. The CDR3 consists of 15 residues. Germline lookup yields CDR1 MNHEY and CDR2 SVGEGT. DNA of the CDR3: TGTGCCAGCAGTTACTCGGAGACAGGGGGAGATGGCTACACCTTC. It encodes CASSYSETGGDGYTF.

The chain combines TRBV27 with TRBJ1-4, with D perhaps matching TRBD1 (5 bases). CDR3 length: 13 amino acids. Germline assignment: CDR1 MNHEY and CDR2 SMNVEV (reference sequence). V was pared by 6 bases and J by 7 bases, with 12 bases between. The CDR3 bases are TGTGCCAGCAGCCAGGGTTGGGGTGAAAAACTGTTTTTT. It is translated as CASSQGWGEKLFF.

The chain couples TRBV7-2 to TRBJ2-1; 7 bases fit TRBD2. From germline, CDR1 is SGHTA and CDR2 FQGNSA. V shed 1 base and J 5 bases; nucleotides not matched to a gene: 2. This CDR3 is built from 14 residues. The CDR3: CASSLVGGDNEQFF. CDR3 sequence (DNA): TGTGCCAGCAGCTTAGTGGGGGGGGACAATGAGCAGTTCTTC.